These 9 T cell receptor beta chains share one sample of origin, sequenced in a study of blood T cell repertoires in COVID-19. Assay: immunoSEQ multiplex PCR; the TCRdb copy retains only in-frame clones and omits some. Of 150,000 to 200,000 clones in the sample, roughly 90% were seen once. The sequencing sample was made of peripheral blood. The origin of the receptors is a man aged 55 to 69 with acute or convalescent COVID-19.

The chain joins TRBV5-1 to TRBJ1-2, with D perhaps matching TRBD1 (5 bases). Trimming pared 4 bases from V and 0 bases from J, leaving 10 bases between. The CDR3 spans 14 residues. CDR1 and CDR2 from the germline V gene are SGHRS and YFSETQ. The CDR3 DNA follows: TGCGCCAGCAGCGACAGAAGTTCTAACTATGGCTACACCTTC. The encoded protein is CASSDRSSNYGYTF.

The chain employs TRBV5-4 and TRBJ2-7, with 8 bases identical to TRBD1. The J segment lost 5 bases and the V segment lost 3 bases, leaving 4 bases of the junction unmatched. CDR1 SGHNT and CDR2 YYREEE come from the germline V gene (reference sequence). The CDR3 contains 13 residues. The CDR3 is CASSWTGSHEQYF. The CDR3 DNA sequence: TGTGCCAGCAGCTGGACAGGGTCCCACGAGCAGTACTTC.

A single count supports this clone. The chain joins TRBV18 to TRBJ1-2; D is unclear. The CDR3 totals 14 residues. V lost 2 bases to trimming and J lost 0 bases, with 7 bases between them. Germline lookup yields CDR1 KGHSH and CDR2 LQKENI. The CDR3 nucleotides are TGTGCCAGCTCACCATCCATAGCTAACTATGGCTACACCTTC. This encodes CASSPSIANYGYTF.

This clone was recorded a few times. V is TRBV2 and J is TRBJ1-1; D is ambiguous. V was shortened by 8 bases and J by 1 base, with 11 bases between the two germline ends. This CDR3 is built from 13 residues. Germline CDR1 and CDR2: SNHLY and FYNNEI. The CDR3 spells CASQRIPNTEAFF. The DNA of the CDR3 is TGTGCCAGCCAGAGGATCCCGAACACTGAAGCTTTCTTT.

V usage is TRBV6-2 or TRBV6-3 and J usage is TRBJ2-2; 7 bases are a match to TRBD1. CDR1 is MNHEY, CDR2 SVGEGT, per germline. The CDR3 is 17 residues long. After removal of 4 bases from V and 6 bases from J, the junction contained 14 bases not matched to a gene. The CDR3 here is CASSFSAIYRGSGELFF. For the CDR3, the DNA is TGTGCCAGCAGTTTCTCCGCAATTTACAGGGGATCCGGGGAGCTGTTTTTT.

The CDR3 loop reads CASSLATPDGIGAGELFF. The CDR3 DNA sequence: TGTGCCAGCAGCTTAGCGACCCCAGATGGGATAGGGGCCGGGGAGCTGTTTTTT. V is TRBV7-2 and J is TRBJ2-2, with D perhaps matching TRBD1 (5 bases). This CDR3 region has 18 residues. Trimming stripped 0 bases from V and 6 bases from J, with 20 bases between. Germline V gene sequence: CDR1 SGHTA, CDR2 FQGNSA.

The chain carries TRBV6-5 and TRBJ2-1, with 11 bases fitting TRBD1. Germline trimming cut 5 bases from V and 2 bases from J; bases unmatched to any gene: 2. This CDR3 is built from 15 residues. Germline V gives CDR1 MNHEY, CDR2 SVGAGI. The CDR3: CASSLDRGPYNEQFF. The CDR3 region has the DNA TGTGCCAGCAGTCTGGACAGGGGGCCCTACAATGAGCAGTTCTTC.

The V gene is TRBV6-6, the J gene TRBJ2-1; 7 bases agree with TRBD1. V trimming: 5 bases; J trimming: 1 base; junction bases outside the gene matches: 8. Germline-derived CDR1 and CDR2 are MNHNY and SVGAGI (reference sequence). There are 16 residues in the CDR3. CDR3 sequence: CASSPRTGRSYNEQFF. CDR3 in DNA: TGTGCCAGCAGTCCGCGGACAGGCAGGTCCTACAATGAGCAGTTCTTC.

The rearrangement links TRBV6-1 to TRBJ1-2; 7 positions match TRBD1. The V segment lost 2 bases and the J segment 4 bases; nucleotides outside the gene matches: 7. CDR1 and CDR2 (germline): MNHNS, SASEGT. The CDR3 is 15 amino acids. The CDR3 DNA sequence: TGTGCCAGCAGTGAATCCCGGACAGGATTCTATGGCTACACCTTC. It translates to CASSESRTGFYGYTF.